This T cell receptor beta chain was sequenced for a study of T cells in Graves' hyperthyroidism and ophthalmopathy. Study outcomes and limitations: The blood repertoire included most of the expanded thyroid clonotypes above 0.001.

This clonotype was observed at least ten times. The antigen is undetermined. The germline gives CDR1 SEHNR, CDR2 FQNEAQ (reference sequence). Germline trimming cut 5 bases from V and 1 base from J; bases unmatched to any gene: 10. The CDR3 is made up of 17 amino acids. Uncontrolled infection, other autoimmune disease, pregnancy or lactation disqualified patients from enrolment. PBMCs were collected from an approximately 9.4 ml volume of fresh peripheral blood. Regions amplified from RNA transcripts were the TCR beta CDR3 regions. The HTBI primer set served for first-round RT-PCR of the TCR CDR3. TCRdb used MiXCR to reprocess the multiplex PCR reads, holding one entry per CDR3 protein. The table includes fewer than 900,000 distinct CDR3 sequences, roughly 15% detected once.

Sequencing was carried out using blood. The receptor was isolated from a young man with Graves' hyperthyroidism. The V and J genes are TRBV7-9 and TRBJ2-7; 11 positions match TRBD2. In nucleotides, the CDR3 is TGTGCCAGCAGCGAGCACCTCGGACTAGCGGGTTCCTACGAGCAGTACTTC. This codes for CASSEHLGLAGSYEQYF.